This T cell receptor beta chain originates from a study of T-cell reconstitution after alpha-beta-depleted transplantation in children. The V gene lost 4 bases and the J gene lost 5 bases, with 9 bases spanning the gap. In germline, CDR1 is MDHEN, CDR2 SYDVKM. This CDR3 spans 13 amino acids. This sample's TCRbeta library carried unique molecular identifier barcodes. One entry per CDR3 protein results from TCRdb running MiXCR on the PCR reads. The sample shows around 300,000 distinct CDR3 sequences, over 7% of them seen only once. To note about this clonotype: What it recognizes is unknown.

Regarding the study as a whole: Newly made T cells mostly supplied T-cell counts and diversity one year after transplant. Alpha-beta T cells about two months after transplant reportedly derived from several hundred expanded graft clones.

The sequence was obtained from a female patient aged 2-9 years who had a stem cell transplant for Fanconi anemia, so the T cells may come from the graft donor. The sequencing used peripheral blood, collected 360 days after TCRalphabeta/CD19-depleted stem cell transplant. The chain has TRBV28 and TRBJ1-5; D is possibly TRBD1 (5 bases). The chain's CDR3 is CASSYRGYQPQHF. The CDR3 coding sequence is TGTGCCAGCAGTTATCGGGGGTATCAGCCCCAGCATTTT.